These T cell receptor beta chains were read from a single sample in a study of OX40 agonist ivuxolimab in advanced cancers. Repertoires were generated with immunoSEQ multiplex PCR, while TCRdb's copy carries only in-frame clones and drops some. The table shows approximately 50,000 clones, with less than 90% occurring only once. The sample here was CD4+ or CD8+ T cells sorted from blood, taken in a trial of the OX40 agonist ivuxolimab. The receptors were sampled from an adult with an advanced solid tumor such as melanoma, head and neck, liver or kidney cancer. CDR3s include the opening cysteine and the closing phenylalanine or tryptophan. D genes are given only for firm matches.

V gene: TRBV6-5; D gene: -; CDR3 protein: CASSYGGVSYEQYF
V gene: TRBV4-1; D gene: TRBD1; CDR3 protein: CASSQDSRTGNTGELFF
V gene: TRBV13; D gene: TRBD2; CDR3 protein: CASSFGTSGGASDTQYF
V gene: TRBV18; D gene: TRBD2; CDR3 protein: CASSPVGLLAGGYDETQYF
V gene: TRBV11-2; D gene: -; CDR3 protein: CASSPLSASRAGELFF
V gene: TRBV11-3; D gene: TRBD1; CDR3 protein: CASSSDRGRITGELFF
V gene: TRBV5-8; D gene: -; CDR3 protein: CASSWFGARKSGNTIYF
V gene: TRBV7-9; D gene: -; CDR3 protein: CASSFWTVRASPLHF
V gene: TRBV5-5; D gene: TRBD1; CDR3 protein: CASSLTGGTGANVLTF
V gene: TRBV18; D gene: TRBD2; CDR3 protein: CASSPREGMNEQFF